Each of the 26 T cell receptor beta chains below was sequenced from the same sample in a study of cytomegalovirus exposure and HLA in healthy donors (dated by TCRdb to 2017 to 2019). Library method: the immunoSEQ multiplex PCR assay. The multiplex PCR relied on a mix of 60 forward primers for TCR Vbeta segments and 13 reverse primers for TCR Jbeta segments. Sourced from immuneACCESS, this table was stored by TCRdb with only in-frame sequences that have V and J called. A share of the clones is absent; for the studies checked, an unresolved V gene accounts for under half, and the remainder has no known explanation. Present in this sample are approximately 290,000 clones, 80% of which were seen just once. The top ten constitute more than 0.3% of the sample. Material: PBMCs. The receptors here all came from a girl aged 2-10 years in good health and CMV-seronegative.

This rearrangement joins TRBV5-1 to TRBJ2-1, with a tentative D call TRBD2 (6 bases). V dropped 0 bases and J dropped 5 bases, with 12 bases sitting between them. This CDR3 region has 15 residues. Germline lookup yields CDR1 SGHRS and CDR2 YFSETQ. CDR3 loop: CASSLEPGADNEQFF. In DNA, the CDR3 is TGCGCCAGCAGCTTGGAGCCGGGAGCAGACAATGAGCAGTTCTTC.

The chain carries TRBV30 and TRBJ1-1; D uncertain. This CDR3 is built from 15 residues. Trimming removed 0 bases at V and 0 bases at J, with 11 bases between. Germline CDR1 GTSNPN, CDR2 SVGIG (reference sequence). In DNA, the CDR3 is TGTGCCTGGAGTGTCGCCAACACCATGAACACTGAAGCTTTCTTT. It is translated as CAWSVANTMNTEAFF.

The V call is TRBV28, the J call TRBJ2-1, with D unclear. The CDR3 has 12 residues. Germline-derived CDR1 and CDR2 are MDHEN and SYDVKM. V was clipped by 3 bases and J by 5 bases, with 5 bases between them. The CDR3 here is CASSFLNNEQFF. Written as DNA, the CDR3 is TGTGCCAGCAGTTTCCTTAACAATGAGCAGTTCTTC.

This clone was seen more than once but under ten times. The chain recombines TRBV11-2 with TRBJ2-7, with a weak D call TRBD1 (5 bases). Trimming removed 0 bases at V and 3 bases at J, with 12 bases between. The CDR3 loop spans 15 amino acids. Germline-derived CDR1 and CDR2 are SGHAT and FQNNGV. The CDR3 here is CASSLDPRTIYEQYF. CDR3 nucleotides: TGTGCCAGCAGCTTAGATCCAAGGACAATCTACGAGCAGTACTTC.

The chain combines TRBV21-1 with TRBJ2-1; TRBD2 was called by the table and not checked on the DNA. TRBV21-1 is tagged as a pseudogene. The CDR3 sequence is 19 residues long. The CDR3 sequence is CASSKPTGTRLYVGNEQFF. CDR3 bases: TGTGCCAGCAGCAAACCCACCGGGACTAGATTGTATGTCGGGAATGAGCAGTTCTTC.

This chain uses TRBV7-3 with TRBJ2-7, with 12 positions matching TRBD1. CDR1 and CDR2 (germline): SGHTA, FQGTGA. The V gene end was trimmed by 2 bases and the J gene end by 5 bases; junction bases not matched to a gene: 13. The CDR3 contains 18 residues. The CDR3 is CASSLPPTPGQGANEQYF. The CDR3 DNA reads TGTGCCAGCAGCTTACCACCGACGCCGGGACAGGGGGCTAACGAGCAGTACTTC.

The rearrangement joins TRBV28 to TRBJ1-1, with D perhaps matching TRBD1 (6 bases). Deletions cut 5 bases from V and 3 bases from J, with 13 bases between. The CDR3 runs 14 residues. Germline-derived CDR1 and CDR2 are MDHEN and SYDVKM. Written as DNA, the CDR3 is TGTGCCAGCAGTCTAACAGGGACGGACACTGAAGCTTTCTTT. Protein sequence: CASSLTGTDTEAFF.

The rearrangement uses TRBV19 and TRBJ1-5; weak D call: TRBD1 (5 bases). Germline V CDR1 and CDR2: LNHDA, SQIVND (reference sequence). CDR3 length: 13 residues. Trimming cost V 6 bases and J 5 bases, with 11 bases left between them. CDR3 residues: CASRWTRDQPQHF. The CDR3 bases are TGTGCCAGTAGATGGACCAGGGATCAGCCCCAGCATTTT. Complete variable domain (other parts from reference TRBV19 and TRBJ1-5): DGGITQSPKYLFRKEGQNVTLSCEQNLNHDAMYWYRQDPGQGLRLIYYSQIVNDFQKGDIAEGYSVSREKKESFPLTVTSAQKNPTAFYLCASRWTRDQPQHFGDGTRLSIL.

This chain links TRBV2 with TRBJ2-7; tentative D call: TRBD1 (6 bases). The CDR3 has 13 residues. CDR1 is SNHLY and CDR2 is FYNNEI in the germline V gene. Trimming left V 3 bases short and J 5 bases short, with 11 bases between. The CDR3 region is CASSDDRWNEQYF. The CDR3 nucleotides read TGTGCCAGCAGTGACGACAGGTGGAACGAGCAGTACTTC.

This chain links TRBV7-3 with TRBJ2-7, with 10 nucleotides matching TRBD2. This CDR3 has 16 residues. J lost 3 bases, V lost 5 bases, and 10 bases had no gene match. The V gene's germline CDR1 is SGHTA and CDR2 FQGTGA. The CDR3 region is CASSLLPQREGYEQYF. DNA of the CDR3: TGTGCCAGCAGCCTTCTCCCCCAGCGGGAGGGCTACGAGCAGTACTTC. Full variable domain (missing parts from reference TRBV7-3 and TRBJ2-7): GAGVSQTPSNKVTEKGKYVELRCDPISGHTALYWYRQSLGQGPEFLIYFQGTGAADDSGLPNDRFFAVRPEGSVSTLKIQRTERGDSAVYLCASSLLPQREGYEQYFGPGTRLTVT.

The V gene is TRBV28, the J gene TRBJ1-2; D remains unclear. Looked up from germline, CDR1 is MDHEN and CDR2 is SYDVKM. V was trimmed by 2 bases and J by 5 bases, leaving 12 bases between them. This CDR3 has 14 residues. The CDR3 is CASSLTWRDYGYTF. The CDR3 DNA is TGTGCCAGCAGTTTAACGTGGCGGGATTATGGCTACACCTTC.

The J gene is TRBJ2-2, the V gene TRBV28, with 10 bases that match TRBD2. With V trimmed by 5 bases and J by 1 base, 22 bases remained unmatched. Germline loops: CDR1 MDHEN, CDR2 SYDVKM. This CDR3 has 22 residues. CDR3: CASSNPVQVDQREGGNTGELFF. CDR3 DNA: TGTGCCAGCAGTAACCCTGTGCAGGTCGACCAGCGGGAGGGTGGGAACACCGGGGAGCTGTTTTTT.

J is TRBJ1-2 and V is TRBV28, with a possible D match to TRBD1 (5 bases). Germline V gene data show CDR1 as MDHEN and CDR2 as SYDVKM. The V end was cut by 4 bases, the J end by 3 bases, with 6 bases between. The CDR3 consists of 12 residues. DNA of the CDR3: TGTGCCAGCAGTTCGACAGACTATGGCTACACCTTC. Translated: CASSSTDYGYTF.

The rearrangement links TRBV5-4 to TRBJ1-1; D is perhaps TRBD1 (6 bases). Germline V CDR1 and CDR2: SGHNT, YYREEE (reference sequence). The CDR3 is 16 amino acids. Trimming removed 3 bases from V and 5 bases from J, with 20 bases in between. Written as DNA, the CDR3 is TGTGCCAGCAGCTCCTCGTGGGGGCGCTCGCTTACTGAAGCTTTCTTT. It codes for CASSSSWGRSLTEAFF.

This clone showed up just once. CDR3 sequence: CASSPVGQADSPLHF. DNA for the CDR3: TGTGCCAGCTCACCAGTCGGACAGGCTGATTCACCCCTCCACTTT. V usage is TRBV18 and J usage is TRBJ1-6; TRBD1 aligns across 7 bases. The germline V gene encodes CDR1 KGHSH and CDR2 LQKENI. The CDR3 consists of 15 residues. With 2 bases clipped from V and 8 bases from J, the junction kept 6 bases outside the gene matches. Filled out from reference TRBV18 and TRBJ1-6, the complete variable domain reads NAGVMQNPRHLVRRRGQEARLRCSPMKGHSHVYWYRQLPEEGLKFMVYLQKENIIDESGMPKERFSAEFPKEGPSILRIQQVVRGDSAAYFCASSPVGQADSPLHFGNGTRLTVT.

The rearrangement uses TRBV7-9 and TRBJ1-4; TRBD1 matches at 8 bases. The CDR3 extends over 12 amino acids. CDR1 SEHNR and CDR2 FQNEAQ come from the germline V gene (reference sequence). V gave up 2 bases and J gave up 14 bases; unmatched junction bases: 4. This CDR3 is CASSLTGGLLFF. CDR3 bases: TGTGCCAGCAGCTTAACAGGGGGACTCCTGTTTTTT.

J is TRBJ2-7 and V is TRBV7-3, with D possibly being TRBD1 (6 bases). The CDR3 extends over 15 amino acids. Trimming left V 2 bases short and J 3 bases short, with 14 bases between. Germline loops: CDR1 SGHTA, CDR2 FQGTGA. The CDR3 DNA is TGTGCCAGCAGCTTACTCGGGGACAAGGACTACGAGCAGTACTTC. This codes for CASSLLGDKDYEQYF.

This clone was detected only a few times. The chain couples TRBV4-1 to TRBJ1-1, with 7 bases lining up with TRBD1. Looked up from germline, CDR1 is MGHRA and CDR2 is YSYEKL. This CDR3 has 12 residues. Germline trimming cut 3 bases from V and 8 bases from J; bases unmatched to any gene: 3. The CDR3: CASSQGDREAFF. CDR3 DNA sequence: TGCGCCAGCAGCCAGGGGGACAGAGAAGCTTTCTTT.

V and J are TRBV7-9 and TRBJ1-1; 9 nucleotides agree with TRBD1. Germline V gives CDR1 SEHNR, CDR2 FQNEAQ (reference sequence). CDR3 length: 16 residues. V lost 2 bases, J lost 1 base, and 5 bases stayed unmatched. CDR3 protein: CASSLTTGGENTEAFF. In DNA, the CDR3 is TGTGCCAGCAGCTTAACGACAGGGGGGGAGAACACTGAAGCTTTCTTT. Full variable domain (remainder filled in from reference TRBV7-9 and TRBJ1-1): DTGVSQNPRHKITKRGQNVTFRCDPISEHNRLYWYRQTLGQGPEFLTYFQNEAQLEKSRLLSDRFSAERPKGSFSTLEIQRTEQGDSAMYLCASSLTTGGENTEAFFGQGTRLTVV.

This chain uses TRBV9 with TRBJ2-1; D possibly corresponds to TRBD2 (6 bases). CDR1 is SGDLS, CDR2 YYNGEE, per germline. The CDR3 spans 17 residues. Deletions cut 4 bases from V and 2 bases from J, with 19 bases between. CDR3 nucleotide sequence: TGTGCCAGCAGCCCAGTCGGAGGGGACTTCACCTACAATGAGCAGTTCTTC. It specifies CASSPVGGDFTYNEQFF. Variable domain in full (rest from reference TRBV9 and TRBJ2-1): DSGVTQTPKHLITATGQRVTLRCSPRSGDLSVYWYQQSLDQGLQFLIQYYNGEERAKGNILERFSAQQFPDLHSELNLSSLELGDSALYFCASSPVGGDFTYNEQFFGPGTRLTVL.

This rearrangement joins TRBV29-1 to TRBJ2-1; 10 nucleotides line up with TRBD2. Germline-derived CDR1 and CDR2 are SQVTM and ANQGSEA. The ends lost 0 bases at V and 4 bases at J; junction bases unmatched: 12. The CDR3 has 18 residues. The CDR3 DNA is TGCAGCGTTGAAGATCATATTACCGGACTAGCGGCATACAATGAGCAGTTCTTC. Protein sequence: CSVEDHITGLAAYNEQFF.

In its sample, this clone was seen once. The V gene is TRBV11-2, the J gene TRBJ2-4, with 9 positions matching TRBD1. Germline trimming cut 4 bases from V and 0 bases from J; bases unmatched to any gene: 7. CDR3 size: 17 residues. Germline V CDR1 and CDR2: SGHAT, FQNNGV. The CDR3, as DNA: TGTGCCAGCAGCTCATGGGGACAGGGTTTAGCCAAAAACATTCAGTACTTC. Translating it yields CASSSWGQGLAKNIQYF.

The chain recombines TRBV5-1 with TRBJ2-2, with TRBD2 matching 10 bases. Germline assignment: CDR1 SGHRS and CDR2 YFSETQ. This CDR3 is 16 amino acids long. V trimming: 0 bases; J trimming: 5 bases; junction bases outside the gene matches: 4. CDR3 bases: TGCGCCAGCAGCTTGGCCGTAGCGGGAGGAACCGGGGAGCTGTTTTTT. Protein sequence: CASSLAVAGGTGELFF.

The chain employs TRBV14 and TRBJ2-3; TRBD2 matches 11 bases. The CDR3 consists of 15 residues. Per the germline V gene, CDR1 is SGHDN and CDR2 is FVKESK. V lost 6 bases, J lost 2 bases, and 4 bases stayed unmatched. CDR3 protein: CASRRLAGNTDTQYF. In nucleotides, the CDR3 is TGTGCCAGCAGGCGACTAGCGGGAAACACAGATACGCAGTATTTT. The variable domain in full, with the rest retrieved from reference TRBV14 and TRBJ2-3, is EAGVTQFPSHSVIEKGQTVTLRCDPISGHDNLYWYRRVMGKEIKFLLHFVKESKQDESGMPNNRFLAERTGGTYSTLKVQPAELEDSGVYFCASRRLAGNTDTQYFGPGTRLTVL.

The CDR3 coding sequence is TGTGCCAGCAGTTTACGGGGGGCATTCTATGGCTACACCTTC. This encodes CASSLRGAFYGYTF. The rearrangement joins TRBV28 to TRBJ1-2; D perhaps matches TRBD1 (6 bases). Germline CDR1 is MDHEN and CDR2 is SYDVKM. The ends were cut back, 2 bases at V and 4 bases at J, with 11 bases in the middle. This CDR3 spans 14 amino acids.

In the case of this clone: Mismatch with germline at one junction end may stem from a read error. V and J are TRBV4-2 and TRBJ2-7; D gene unclear. The germline V gene has CDR1 LGHNA and CDR2 YNFKEQ. The CDR3 sequence is 13 residues long. This chain's CDR3 is CASSQDASYEQYF. Here the CDR3 DNA reads TGTGCCAGCAGCCAAGATGCAAGTTACGAGCAATACTTC.